The 22 T cell receptor beta chains in this list originate from one sample, sequenced in a study of blood T cell repertoires in COVID-19 (dated by TCRdb to 2020 to 2022). Library creation used the immunoSEQ multiplex PCR assay. Imported from immuneACCESS, the table was reduced by TCRdb to in-frame sequences with V and J called. These copies leave out some clones; in studies compared against another copy, an unresolved V gene accounts for under half, and the cause of the remainder is not known. This sample gives around 94,000 clones in total; nearly 90% of them show up just once. Together, the top ten hold 2% to 2.5% of the sample. The specimen was peripheral blood. These receptors originate from a man aged 50 or older with active COVID-19.

This chain links TRBV19 with TRBJ2-2, with TRBD2 identical over 10 bases. V lost 9 bases to trimming and J lost 7 bases; unmatched junction nucleotides: 11. Germline loops: CDR1 LNHDA, CDR2 SQIVND (reference sequence). The CDR3 loop spans 15 amino acids. CDR3 amino acids: CASQLAGTIGGELFF. Here the CDR3 DNA reads TGTGCCAGCCAACTAGCGGGGACGATAGGCGGGGAGCTGTTTTTT.

The CDR3 protein is CASSSSETQYF. The CDR3 DNA reads TGTGCCAGCAGCTCCTCAGAGACCCAGTACTTC. The genes are TRBV7-2 and TRBJ2-5; D call uncertain. There are 11 residues in the CDR3. Trimming took off 4 bases at V and 4 bases at J, with 4 bases between the two ends. The germline CDR1 and CDR2 sequences are SGHTA and FQGNSA. Supplemented by reference TRBV7-2 and TRBJ2-5, the full variable domain reads GAGVSQSPSNKVTEKGKDVELRCDPISGHTALYWYRQSLGQGLEFLIYFQGNSAPDKSGLPSDRFSAERTGGSVSTLTIQRTQQEDSAVYLCASSSSETQYFGPGTRLLVL.

This clone was seen only a few times. The chain joins TRBV2 to TRBJ2-1; 11 bases agree with TRBD2. Losses at the gene ends were 7 bases for V and 7 bases for J; bases not matched to a gene: 6. Germline CDR1 reads SNHLY; CDR2 reads FYNNEI. This CDR3 is 14 amino acids long. The DNA for the CDR3 is TGTGCCAGCAAATCGGGACTAGCGGAGAATGAGCAGTTCTTC. This translates into CASKSGLAENEQFF.

This sequence joins TRBV7-9 and TRBJ2-6; tentative D call: TRBD1 (5 bases). This CDR3 has 15 residues. CDR1 is SEHNR, CDR2 FQNEAQ, per germline (reference sequence). V lost 1 base, J lost 2 bases, and 6 bases lay in between. The CDR3, as DNA: TGTGCCAGCAGCTTAGTCAGGGCTGGGGCCAACGTCCTGACTTTC. Protein product: CASSLVRAGANVLTF.

This clone was detected once. The rearrangement joins TRBV3-1 (or the pseudogene TRBV3-2) to TRBJ2-7; D uncertain. The CDR3 is made up of 17 amino acids. V was shortened by 1 base and J by 2 bases, with 18 bases between the two germline ends. Germline loops: CDR1 LGHDT, CDR2 YNNKEL (reference sequence). The CDR3 DNA sequence: TGTGCCAGCAGCCAAGTTGGAGCTCCCTTGGGTCCCTACGAGCAGTACTTC. Residues: CASSQVGAPLGPYEQYF.

The chain couples TRBV27 to TRBJ2-2, with a possible D match to TRBD1 (6 bases). Germline values: CDR1 MNHEY, CDR2 SMNVEV (reference sequence). CDR3 size: 16 residues. Trimming cost V 3 bases and J 5 bases, with 16 bases left between them. DNA of the CDR3: TGTGCCAGCAGTTTGCTCTTGACAGGAAAGACCGGGGAGCTGTTTTTT. This encodes CASSLLLTGKTGELFF.

The rearrangement joins TRBV4-3 to TRBJ2-3; a possible D gene is TRBD2 (5 bases). CDR1 is LGHNA, CDR2 YSLEER, per germline. The ends were cut back, 1 base at V and 5 bases at J, with 10 bases in the middle. The CDR3 consists of 14 residues. CDR3 sequence (DNA): TGCGCCAGCAGCCAAGGGCTAGCAGGAGATACGCAGTATTTT. Translated: CASSQGLAGDTQYF.

The chain is built from TRBV6-5 and TRBJ1-4; 11 nucleotides align to TRBD1. CDR1 and CDR2 (germline): MNHEY, SVGAGI. V shed 8 bases, J shed 7 bases, and the junction held 6 bases outside the gene matches. This CDR3 has 14 residues. The CDR3 DNA sequence: TGTGCCAGCGGACGGACAGGGGGCGTTGAAAAACTGTTTTTT. It yields the protein CASGRTGGVEKLFF.

The rearrangement joins TRBV4-1 to TRBJ2-2; a weak D match, TRBD2 (7 bases). Germline V gene data show CDR1 as MGHRA and CDR2 as YSYEKL. V dropped 6 bases and J dropped 4 bases, with 21 bases sitting between them. This CDR3 region has 17 residues. CDR3 sequence reads: CASSEGGGLRVTGELFF. Here the CDR3 DNA reads TGCGCCAGCAGTGAAGGGGGGGGCCTTCGCGTCACCGGGGAGCTGTTTTTT.

The chain combines TRBV20-1 with TRBJ1-6; no clear D. The CDR3 runs to 19 residues. The germline gives CDR1 DFQATT, CDR2 SNEGSKA (reference sequence). V was cut by 3 bases and J by 4 bases, with 25 bases left in between. CDR3: CSASPGDRSFSFYNSPLHF. The CDR3 DNA is TGCAGTGCTAGTCCCGGGGATCGATCCTTTAGTTTTTATAATTCACCCCTCCACTTT.

The gene calls are TRBV6-6 and TRBJ2-2; 10 bases map to TRBD1. Germline V gives CDR1 MNHNY, CDR2 SVGAGI (reference sequence). CDR3 length: 17 amino acids. J gave up 1 base and V 5 bases, and 7 bases lay outside the gene matches. CDR3 in DNA: TGTGCCAGCAGTAGATCCGGGACAGGGGTGAACACCGGGGAGCTGTTTTTT. This translates into CASSRSGTGVNTGELFF.

The V and J genes are TRBV18 and TRBJ2-5; no definite D call. Between the trimmed V and J ends, which lost 1 base and 4 bases, there was a span of 7 bases. Germline V lookup: CDR1 KGHSH, CDR2 LQKENI. The CDR3 sequence is 13 residues long. Here the CDR3 reads CASSPQARETQYF. The CDR3 DNA reads TGTGCCAGCTCACCACAAGCCCGAGAGACCCAGTACTTC.

This chain uses TRBV28 with TRBJ2-3; 8 bases align to TRBD1. Germline trimming cut 10 bases from V and 7 bases from J; bases unmatched to any gene: 4. CDR1 and CDR2 from the germline V gene are MDHEN and SYDVKM. The CDR3 runs to 11 residues. CDR3 nucleotide sequence: TGTGCCACTACAGGGGGATATACGCAGTATTTT. The encoded protein is CATTGGYTQYF.

The chain links TRBV7-2 to TRBJ1-2; the D gene is possibly TRBD1 (5 bases). V was pared by 2 bases and J by 8 bases, with 12 bases between. This CDR3 has 13 residues. The germline CDR1 and CDR2 sequences are SGHTA and FQGNSA. As DNA, the CDR3 is TGTGCCAGCAGCTTAAATAGGGGCTGGGGCTACACCTTC. The encoded protein is CASSLNRGWGYTF.

This chain joins TRBV5-4 and TRBJ2-7; TRBD2 matches at 7 bases. CDR1 is SGHNT and CDR2 is YYREEE in the germline V gene (reference sequence). CDR3 length: 15 amino acids. Trimming removed 3 bases from V and 1 base from J; junction bases left unmatched: 7. CDR3: CASSYGAGVSYEQYF. The CDR3 DNA follows: TGTGCCAGCAGCTATGGGGCGGGGGTGTCCTACGAGCAGTACTTC.

This sequence joins TRBV2 and TRBJ2-5; TRBD2 agrees at 11 bases. With 11 bases clipped from V and 4 bases from J, the junction kept 6 bases outside the gene matches. CDR3 size: 13 residues. Germline loops: CDR1 SNHLY, CDR2 FYNNEI. The CDR3 DNA is TGTGCCGGTAGCGGGGGGGCGGGAGAGACCCAGTACTTC. Protein sequence: CAGSGGAGETQYF.

V usage is TRBV15 and J usage is TRBJ2-3; 11 bases map to TRBD2. V shed 0 bases, J shed 2 bases, and the junction held 7 bases outside the gene matches. The germline CDR1 and CDR2 sequences are LNHNV and YYDKDF (reference sequence). CDR3 length: 18 amino acids. The CDR3 sequence is CATSRDFSSGGNTDTQYF. Written as DNA, the CDR3 is TGTGCCACCAGCAGAGATTTCTCTAGCGGGGGGAACACAGATACGCAGTATTTT.

The chain employs TRBV5-6 and TRBJ2-1; 8 bases fit TRBD1. Germline V gene lookup returns CDR1 SGHDT and CDR2 YYEEEE. The CDR3 spans 16 residues. Losses at the gene ends were 3 bases for V and 10 bases for J; bases not matched to a gene: 15. The CDR3, as DNA: TGTGCCAGCAGCTCCGTAATGCGGACAGGGATCGACGAGCAGTTCTTC. Its protein product is CASSSVMRTGIDEQFF.

This clone was detected only a few times. The rearrangement joins TRBV1 to TRBJ2-7; the table calls TRBD2, which could not be checked here. TRBV1 is a documented pseudogene. There are 15 residues in the CDR3. The CDR3 spells CTSSQTRTSPYEQYF. Written as DNA, the CDR3 is TGCACCAGCAGCCAAACCAGGACTAGCCCCTACGAGCAGTACTTC.

This chain joins TRBV9 and TRBJ2-7, with 7 bases aligning to TRBD1. The CDR3 has 13 residues. Germline V gene sequence: CDR1 SGDLS, CDR2 YYNGEE. V shed 4 bases and J 6 bases; nucleotides not matched to a gene: 7. The chain's CDR3 is CASSTPGTAEQYF. The DNA of the CDR3 is TGTGCCAGCAGCACCCCCGGGACAGCCGAGCAGTACTTC.

This chain uses TRBV11-2 with TRBJ1-4; 8 nucleotides match TRBD1. Trimming at V came to 5 bases and at J to 8 bases, leaving 16 bases not matched to a gene. The CDR3 extends over 17 amino acids. Germline V gives CDR1 SGHAT, CDR2 FQNNGV. CDR3 DNA: TGTGCCAGCAGCCCTAAGGGGGACAGGCAGCTCCAGGAAAAACTGTTTTTT. Translating it yields CASSPKGDRQLQEKLFF.

CDR3 DNA: TGTGCCAGCTCACGGGACTCAGGCGGCGATCAGCCCCAGCATTTT. Protein: CASSRDSGGDQPQHF. This chain connects TRBV18 to TRBJ1-5; the D gene is possibly TRBD1 (5 bases). Trimming stripped 4 bases from V and 5 bases from J, with 15 bases between. From germline, CDR1 is KGHSH and CDR2 LQKENI. CDR3 size: 15 residues.